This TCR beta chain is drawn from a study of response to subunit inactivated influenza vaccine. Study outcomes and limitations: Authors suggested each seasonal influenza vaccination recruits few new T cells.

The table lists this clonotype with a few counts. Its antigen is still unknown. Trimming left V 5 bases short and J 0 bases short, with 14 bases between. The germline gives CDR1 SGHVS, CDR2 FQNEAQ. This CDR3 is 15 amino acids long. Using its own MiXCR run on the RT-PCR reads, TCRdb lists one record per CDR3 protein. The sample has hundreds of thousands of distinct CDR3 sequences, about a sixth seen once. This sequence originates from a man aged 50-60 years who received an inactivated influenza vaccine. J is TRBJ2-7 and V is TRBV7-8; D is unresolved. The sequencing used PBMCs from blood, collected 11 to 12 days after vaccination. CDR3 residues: CASSHPALSSYEQYF. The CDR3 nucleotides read TGTGCCAGCAGCCACCCCGCTTTGAGCTCCTACGAGCAGTACTTC.